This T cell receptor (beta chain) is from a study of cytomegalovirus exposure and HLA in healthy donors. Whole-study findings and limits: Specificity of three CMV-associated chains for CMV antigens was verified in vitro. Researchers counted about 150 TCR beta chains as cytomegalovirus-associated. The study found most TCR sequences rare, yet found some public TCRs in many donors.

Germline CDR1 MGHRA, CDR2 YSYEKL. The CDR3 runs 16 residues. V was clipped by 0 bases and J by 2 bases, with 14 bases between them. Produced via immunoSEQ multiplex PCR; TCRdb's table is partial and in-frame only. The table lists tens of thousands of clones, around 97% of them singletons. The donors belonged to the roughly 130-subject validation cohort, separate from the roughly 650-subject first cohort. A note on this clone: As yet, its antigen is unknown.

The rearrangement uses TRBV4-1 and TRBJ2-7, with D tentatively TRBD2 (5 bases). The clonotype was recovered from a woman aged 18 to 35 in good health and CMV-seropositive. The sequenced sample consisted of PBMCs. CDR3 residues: CASSQERGRSPYEQYF. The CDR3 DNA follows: TGCGCCAGCAGCCAAGAACGTGGGAGATCTCCCTACGAGCAGTACTTC.